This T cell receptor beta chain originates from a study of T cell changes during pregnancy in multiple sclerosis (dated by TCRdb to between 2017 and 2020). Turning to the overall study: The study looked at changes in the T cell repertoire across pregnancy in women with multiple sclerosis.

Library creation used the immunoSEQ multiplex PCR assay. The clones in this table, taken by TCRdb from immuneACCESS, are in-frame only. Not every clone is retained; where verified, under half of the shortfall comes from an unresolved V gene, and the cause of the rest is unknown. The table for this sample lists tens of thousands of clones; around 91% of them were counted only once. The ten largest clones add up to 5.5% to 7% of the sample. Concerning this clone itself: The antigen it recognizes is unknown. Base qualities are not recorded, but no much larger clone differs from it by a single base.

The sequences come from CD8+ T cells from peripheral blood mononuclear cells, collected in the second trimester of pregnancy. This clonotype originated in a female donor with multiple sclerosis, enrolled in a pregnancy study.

The CDR3 region reads CASSLRREGQERQYF. The nucleotides are TGTGCCAGCAGCTTAAGGCGGGAGGGCCAGGAAAGGCAGTATTTT. The chain uses TRBV7-2 and TRBJ2-3; 9 central bases correspond to TRBD2. Inclusive of the bounding cysteine and phenylalanine, the CDR3 is 15 residues long. The read is trimmed to its CDR3 DNA, 45 bases read in frame from base 1. Based on the germline V gene, the CDR1 and CDR2 sequences are SGHTA and FQGNSA. The junction shows trimming of 2 bases on V and 11 bases on J, and the gene matches do not reach 11 bases of it.